Listed below are T cell receptor beta chains from one sample, sequenced in a study of cytomegalovirus exposure and HLA in healthy donors. Data came from immunoSEQ multiplex PCR; TCRdb stores just in-frame clones and leaves some out. This sample has 100,000 or so clones, with 60% to 85% found just once. Sample: PBMCs. The receptors here all came from a woman aged 35 to 49 in good health and CMV-seropositive. Each CDR3 is given with its conserved first and last residue. Each record gives: V gene, clone size, J gene, D gene, CDR3 protein, CDR3 DNA. The D gene is left open where the match is weak. Clone size is stated in some rows and not others, as once, few, many or a class when expanded.

v_gene: TRBV7-9
abundance: -
j_gene: TRBJ1-6
d_gene: TRBD1
CDR3aa: CASSTGTGGDYNSPLHF
CDR3nt: TGTGCCAGCAGTACCGGGACAGGGGGCGATTATAATTCACCCCTCCACTTT

v_gene: TRBV28
abundance: -
j_gene: TRBJ2-7
d_gene: -
CDR3aa: CASSSGFFGYEQYF
CDR3nt: TGTGCCAGCTCCTCGGGGTTCTTTGGCTACGAGCAGTACTTC

v_gene: TRBV11-2
abundance: -
j_gene: TRBJ2-1
d_gene: -
CDR3aa: CASSPEFAGMDLREQFF
CDR3nt: TGTGCCAGCAGCCCAGAGTTTGCAGGGATGGATCTTAGAGAGCAGTTCTTC

v_gene: TRBV5-5
abundance: few
j_gene: TRBJ2-5
d_gene: -
CDR3aa: CASSWESQGWETQYF
CDR3nt: TGTGCCAGCAGCTGGGAATCGCAGGGGTGGGAGACCCAGTACTTC

v_gene: TRBV27
abundance: -
j_gene: TRBJ2-3
d_gene: -
CDR3aa: CASTGPEGDTQYF
CDR3nt: TGTGCCAGCACGGGCCCGGAGGGGGATACGCAGTATTTT

v_gene: TRBV2
abundance: -
j_gene: TRBJ2-7
d_gene: -
CDR3aa: CASRPLESYEQYF
CDR3nt: TGTGCCAGCAGGCCCCTAGAATCCTACGAGCAGTACTTC

v_gene: TRBV7-8
abundance: -
j_gene: TRBJ2-2
d_gene: -
CDR3aa: CASSSHPTRLDGGELFF
CDR3nt: TGTGCCAGCAGCTCACACCCGACACGATTGGATGGCGGGGAGCTGTTTTTT

v_gene: TRBV6-5
abundance: -
j_gene: TRBJ2-7
d_gene: TRBD2
CDR3aa: CASGKAGLVQYF
CDR3nt: TGTGCCAGCGGGAAAGCGGGACTGGTGCAGTACTTC

v_gene: TRBV7-3
abundance: few
j_gene: TRBJ2-3
d_gene: TRBD2
CDR3aa: CASSFQGLAGTGTDTQYF
CDR3nt: TGTGCCAGCAGCTTCCAGGGGCTAGCGGGGACGGGGACAGATACGCAGTATTTT

v_gene: TRBV7-3
abundance: -
j_gene: TRBJ2-5
d_gene: -
CDR3aa: CASSFGGIRETQYF
CDR3nt: TGTGCCAGCAGCTTCGGCGGAATAAGGGAGACCCAGTACTTC

v_gene: TRBV14
abundance: -
j_gene: TRBJ2-2
d_gene: -
CDR3aa: CASSQGLTGELFF
CDR3nt: TGTGCCAGCAGCCAAGGACTGACCGGGGAGCTGTTTTTT

v_gene: TRBV5-1
abundance: few
j_gene: TRBJ2-7
d_gene: TRBD1
CDR3aa: CASSLVFRGQGAEQYF
CDR3nt: TGCGCCAGCAGCTTGGTGTTCAGGGGGCAGGGGGCCGAGCAGTACTTC

v_gene: TRBV14
abundance: -
j_gene: TRBJ2-1
d_gene: TRBD2
CDR3aa: CASSLFGTSKNNEQFF
CDR3nt: TGTGCCAGCAGCCTTTTCGGGACTAGTAAGAACAATGAGCAGTTCTTC

v_gene: TRBV6-5
abundance: -
j_gene: TRBJ2-7
d_gene: TRBD2
CDR3aa: CASAGLAGYEQYF
CDR3nt: TGTGCCAGCGCGGGACTAGCGGGTTACGAGCAGTACTTC

v_gene: TRBV27
abundance: -
j_gene: TRBJ2-4
d_gene: TRBD2
CDR3aa: CASPPSGEGTLAKNIQYF
CDR3nt: TGTGCCAGTCCACCCTCGGGGGAGGGGACCCTAGCCAAAAACATTCAGTACTTC

v_gene: TRBV7-8
abundance: -
j_gene: TRBJ2-1
d_gene: -
CDR3aa: CASSLMYGNEQFF
CDR3nt: TGTGCCAGCAGCTTAATGTACGGGAATGAGCAGTTCTTC

v_gene: TRBV7-2
abundance: -
j_gene: TRBJ1-3
d_gene: -
CDR3aa: CASSPQADSGNTIYF
CDR3nt: TGTGCCAGCAGCCCCCAAGCCGACTCTGGAAACACCATATATTTT

v_gene: TRBV30
abundance: -
j_gene: TRBJ1-4
d_gene: -
CDR3aa: CAWSQGSGEKLFF
CDR3nt: TGTGCCTGGAGCCAGGGTAGTGGGGAAAAACTGTTTTTT

v_gene: TRBV25-1
abundance: -
j_gene: TRBJ2-3
d_gene: TRBD2
CDR3aa: CASSEGAGSTDTQYF
CDR3nt: TGTGCCAGCAGTGAAGGAGCGGGGAGCACAGATACGCAGTATTTT

v_gene: TRBV12-1
abundance: -
j_gene: TRBJ2-5
d_gene: -
CDR3aa: CASRRTSGRAGARETQYF
CDR3nt: TGTGCCAGCAGACGGACTAGCGGGAGGGCCGGGGCAAGGGAGACCCAGTACTTC

v_gene: TRBV28
abundance: -
j_gene: TRBJ2-2
d_gene: TRBD1
CDR3aa: CASSLYIGTGGTGELFF
CDR3nt: TGTGCCAGCAGTCTATACATTGGGACAGGGGGCACCGGGGAGCTGTTTTTT

v_gene: TRBV4-3
abundance: -
j_gene: TRBJ2-5
d_gene: -
CDR3aa: CASSQVAREKQYF
CDR3nt: TGCGCCAGCAGCCAAGTTGCTAGGGAGAAGCAGTACTTC

v_gene: TRBV11-2
abundance: -
j_gene: TRBJ1-4
d_gene: -
CDR3aa: CASSLDGGAGEKLFF
CDR3nt: TGTGCCAGCAGCTTAGATGGAGGGGCAGGGGAAAAACTGTTTTTT

v_gene: TRBV6-5
abundance: few
j_gene: TRBJ2-1
d_gene: TRBD2
CDR3aa: CASNEASGSNEQFF
CDR3nt: TGTGCCAGCAATGAGGCTAGCGGGAGCAATGAGCAGTTCTTC

v_gene: TRBV5-1
abundance: once
j_gene: TRBJ1-5
d_gene: TRBD1
CDR3aa: CASSPGQGREPQHF
CDR3nt: TGCGCCAGCAGCCCCGGACAGGGGAGGGAGCCCCAGCATTTT

v_gene: TRBV19
abundance: -
j_gene: TRBJ1-1
d_gene: -
CDR3aa: CASTQMRGSERNTEAFF
CDR3nt: TGTGCCAGTACCCAGATGAGGGGGTCGGAACGAAACACTGAAGCTTTCTTT

v_gene: TRBV5-4
abundance: -
j_gene: TRBJ2-5
d_gene: TRBD2
CDR3aa: CASSLGTSGRLGETQYF
CDR3nt: TGTGCCAGCAGCTTAGGGACTAGCGGGAGGCTGGGAGAGACCCAGTACTTC

v_gene: TRBV28
abundance: -
j_gene: TRBJ1-2
d_gene: TRBD1
CDR3aa: CASSIRTGYYGYTF
CDR3nt: TGTGCCAGCAGTATCAGGACAGGTTATTATGGCTACACCTTC

v_gene: TRBV7-3
abundance: -
j_gene: TRBJ2-3
d_gene: TRBD2
CDR3aa: CASSLLAGGPTDTQYF
CDR3nt: TGTGCCAGCAGCCTACTAGCGGGAGGGCCGACAGATACGCAGTATTTT

v_gene: TRBV30
abundance: -
j_gene: TRBJ2-7
d_gene: TRBD1
CDR3aa: CAWSEGTGYHEQYF
CDR3nt: TGTGCCTGGAGCGAGGGGACAGGGTACCACGAGCAGTACTTC

v_gene: TRBV27
abundance: -
j_gene: TRBJ2-7
d_gene: TRBD1
CDR3aa: CASRPDRRGSLRYYEQYF
CDR3nt: TGTGCCAGCAGACCGGACAGGAGAGGGTCCCTCAGGTACTACGAGCAGTACTTC

v_gene: TRBV14
abundance: -
j_gene: TRBJ2-6
d_gene: TRBD2
CDR3aa: CATPGGALLEGANVLTF
CDR3nt: TGTGCCACCCCGGGAGGGGCGCTCCTGGAAGGGGCCAACGTCCTGACTTTC